The 8 T cell receptor beta chains below were found in one sample sequenced in a study of T-cell reconstitution after alpha-beta-depleted transplantation in children. Construction of the TCRbeta library involved unique molecular identifiers. MiXCR was run by TCRdb on the PCR reads, yielding one entry per CDR3 protein. This table holds approximately 1,000,000 distinct CDR3 sequences, roughly 31% found once. Sequenced material: PBMCs, mostly from graft donor cells, taken 360 days after TCRalphabeta/CD19-depleted stem cell transplant. These TCRs come from a boy less than two years old who had a stem cell transplant for SCID, so the T cells may come from the graft donor.

The chain joins TRBV4-1 to TRBJ1-5; D gene unclear. V shed 1 base and J shed 9 bases, with 10 bases lying between them. CDR3 size: 13 residues. Germline V CDR1 and CDR2: MGHRA, YSYEKL. This CDR3 reads CASSQGSPGPQHF. The DNA of the CDR3 is TGCGCCAGCAGCCAAGGGAGTCCGGGGCCCCAGCATTTT.

The J gene is TRBJ2-3, the V gene TRBV29-1; 7 bases fit TRBD1. This CDR3 spans 14 amino acids. Germline trimming cut 7 bases from V and 4 bases from J; bases unmatched to any gene: 11. In germline, CDR1 is SQVTM, CDR2 ANQGSEA. The CDR3 sequence is CSGVDRAGSDTQYF. The CDR3 DNA sequence: TGCAGCGGAGTCGACAGGGCCGGGTCAGATACGCAGTATTTT.

This clonotype was seen a few times. V and J are TRBV12-3 or TRBV12-4 and TRBJ2-5; D remains ambiguous. The ends were cut back, 2 bases at V and 3 bases at J, with 7 bases in the middle. The CDR3 runs 13 residues. DNA of the CDR3: TGTGCCAGCAGTTTATGGCTGAAAGAGACCCAGTACTTC. It specifies CASSLWLKETQYF.

This clonotype was seen only once. The V gene is TRBV6-2 or TRBV6-3, the J gene TRBJ2-7; a possible D gene is TRBD1 (6 bases). Germline assignment: CDR1 MNHEY and CDR2 SVGEGT. V lost 0 bases and J lost 1, with 10 bases in between. The CDR3 is 15 residues long. As DNA, the CDR3 is TGTGCCAGCAGTTACTCCCTGCAGGGGTCCTACGAGCAGTACTTC. Amino acid sequence: CASSYSLQGSYEQYF.

The J gene is TRBJ2-6, the V gene TRBV12-3 or TRBV12-4; no clear D. This CDR3 has 15 amino acids. V lost 5 bases and J 2 bases, leaving 10 bases between the germline ends. CDR3 sequence (DNA): TGTGCCAGCAGTCCGACTGCTCCTGGGGCCAACGTCCTGACTTTC. This sequence encodes CASSPTAPGANVLTF.

The CDR3 nucleotides are TGTGCCAGCAGCTTTGAGCAGGGGGCCTCGGGGCAGTACTTC. Protein product: CASSFEQGASGQYF. V and J are TRBV11-2 and TRBJ2-7, with 8 bases that match TRBD1. The CDR3 is 14 amino acids. The ends lost 3 bases at V and 9 bases at J; junction bases unmatched: 10. Germline V gene sequence: CDR1 SGHAT, CDR2 FQNNGV.

This clonotype was seen only a few times. Here the CDR3 DNA reads TGTGCCATCAGTGGGGGACAGGGGGTTAATGAAAAACTGTTTTTT. Translating gives CAISGGQGVNEKLFF. The genes are TRBV10-3 and TRBJ1-4; 11 positions match TRBD1. Trimming took 4 bases from V and 4 from J; bases not matched to a gene: 2. The CDR3 sequence is 15 residues long. CDR1 ENHRY and CDR2 SYGVKD come from the germline V gene.

The chain carries TRBV7-9 and TRBJ2-7; D is possibly TRBD1 or TRBD2 (6 bases each). There are 14 residues in the CDR3. In germline, CDR1 is SEHNR, CDR2 FQNEAQ (reference sequence). Trimming left V 8 bases short and J 0 bases short, with 14 bases between. In DNA form, the CDR3 reads TGTGCCAGCGCCATAGGGGGGACCTCCTACGAGCAGTACTTC. It translates to CASAIGGTSYEQYF.